This T cell receptor beta chain appears in the sequencing data of a study of CD8 T cells in Susac syndrome (dated by TCRdb to the late 2010s). At the level of the whole study: The study used repertoire sequencing to test whether antigen drove CD8+ T cell activation and differentiation in Susac syndrome. CD8+ T cell repertoire clonality was compared between more than ten healthy donors, some 14 Susac syndrome patients and some 15 multiple sclerosis patients. The research as a whole found: The number of individuals in the TCR sequencing and HLA analysis was acknowledged as relatively small.

Peripheral blood CD8+ and CD4+ T cells from healthy donors, Susac syndrome patients and multiple sclerosis patients were profiled by high-throughput TCR beta sequencing. Multiple sclerosis controls were treatment-naive patients with stable or active relapsing-remitting disease fulfilling revised McDonald criteria. Bulk CD8+ and CD4+ T cells were purified by magnetic negative isolation, while CD8+ TEMRA cells were enriched using FACS. Blood was collected in EDTA tubes and processed within 24 hours, with PBMCs isolated through density gradient centrifugation. PBMCs intended for TCR sequencing were cryopreserved in liquid nitrogen and were subsequently thawed in a 37 degrees C water bath. The sorted or isolated CD4+, CD8+ and CD8+ TEMRA cells reached a purity of at least 90%. RNA was extracted using the RNeasy kit, and about 0.45 to 1 ug of the RNA was reverse transcribed with random hexamers. TCR beta CDR3 regions were amplified with the immunoSEQ multiplex PCR assay covering 54 Vbeta and 13 Jbeta segments. PCR amplification bias was corrected using a synthetic template baseline for primer optimization and computational correction. On the study's bioinformatics: Reads were annotated to V, D and J genes per IMGT and analyzed with immunoSEQ Analyzer, keeping only productive sequences. Clonality was computed as one minus Shannon entropy normalized by log2 of the number of productive unique sequences. Public and private clones were assessed among the 100 most prevalent clones of each patient and control. A clone was defined as Susac-specific if it was absent from the healthy and MS cohorts, from 1052 published viral clones and from other ImmuneACCESS disease sequences. Using fastp trimming at Q25 and MiXCR clonotype assembly, TCRdb reanalyzed the public sequencing data and kept in-frame beta chains. For every CDR3 protein sequence, its rows merge into one entry that carries the most common genes and DNA. In this record, the V and J calls reflect TCRdb's handling and not the investigators' own analysis. This sample is represented by about 280,000 distinct CDR3 sequences; 80% to 90% of them were singletons. The biggest ten clones account for over 0.095% of the sample.

CDR1 and CDR2 are read off the germline V gene as SQVTM and ANQGSEA. The V and J ends are trimmed by 7 bases and 4 bases, leaving 16 bases between them. The CDR3 goes from the cysteine to the phenylalanine over 13 residues. The only DNA kept is the CDR3, 39 bases in frame from the first base. On this clonotype: Its specific antigen is unknown. No base-level quality is on record; no much larger clone is a single base apart.

Recombination linked TRBV29-1 to TRBJ1-2, with a tentative D gene TRBD1 over 5 matching bases. The receptor was isolated from a human donor with multiple sclerosis. The sequencing sample was made of CD8+ T cells from PBMCs. The CDR3 region: CSAATQGAYGYTF. In nucleotides, the sequence is TGCAGCGCAGCCACGCAGGGTGCCTATGGCTACACCTTC.